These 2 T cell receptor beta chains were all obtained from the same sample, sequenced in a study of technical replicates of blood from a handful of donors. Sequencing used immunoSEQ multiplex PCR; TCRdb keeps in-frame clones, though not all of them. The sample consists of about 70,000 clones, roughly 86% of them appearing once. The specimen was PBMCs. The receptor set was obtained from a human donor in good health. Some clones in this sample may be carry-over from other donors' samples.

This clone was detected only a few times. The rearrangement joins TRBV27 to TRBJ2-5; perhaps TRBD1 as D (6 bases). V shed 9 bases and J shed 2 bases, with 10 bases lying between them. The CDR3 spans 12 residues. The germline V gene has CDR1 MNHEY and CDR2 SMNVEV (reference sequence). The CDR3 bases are TGTGCCAGTGGACAGTCTCAAGAGACCCAGTACTTC. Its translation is CASGQSQETQYF.

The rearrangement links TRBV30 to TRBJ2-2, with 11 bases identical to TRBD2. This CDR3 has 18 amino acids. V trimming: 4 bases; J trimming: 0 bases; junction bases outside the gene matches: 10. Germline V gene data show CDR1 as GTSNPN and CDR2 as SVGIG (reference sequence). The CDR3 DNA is TGTGCCTGGACCGCCGGGACTAGCGGTCTCGCGAACACCGGGGAGCTGTTTTTT. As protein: CAWTAGTSGLANTGELFF.